This TCR beta chain came from a study of T-cell reconstitution after alpha-beta-depleted transplantation in children. Germline V lookup: CDR1 SGHVS, CDR2 FQNEAQ. This CDR3 contains 12 residues. To note about this clonotype: One junction end disagrees with the germline gene, perhaps due to a read error.

TCRbeta library preparation incorporated unique molecular identifiers. TCRdb itself ran the PCR reads through MiXCR, one entry per CDR3 protein. In the table there are around 500,000 distinct CDR3 sequences, roughly an eighth of which are singletons. The specimen was PBMCs from the stem cell graft donor, collected from the stem cell graft. The clonotype was recovered from a human donor who donated a stem cell graft to a child with combined immunodeficiency. The rearrangement joins TRBV7-8 to TRBJ2-1; the match to TRBD1 covers 7 bases. Written as DNA, the CDR3 is TGTGCCAGCAGCTTAGCAGACAGGGACCCAGTCTTC. It specifies CASSLADRDPVF. Looking up the rest from reference TRBV7-8 and TRBJ2-1 gives the full variable domain: GAGVSQSPRYKVAKRGQDVALRCDPISGHVSLFWYQQALGQGPEFLTYFQNEAQLDKSGLPSDRFFAERPEGSVSTLKIQRTQQEDSAVYLCASSLADRDPVFGPGTRLTVL.